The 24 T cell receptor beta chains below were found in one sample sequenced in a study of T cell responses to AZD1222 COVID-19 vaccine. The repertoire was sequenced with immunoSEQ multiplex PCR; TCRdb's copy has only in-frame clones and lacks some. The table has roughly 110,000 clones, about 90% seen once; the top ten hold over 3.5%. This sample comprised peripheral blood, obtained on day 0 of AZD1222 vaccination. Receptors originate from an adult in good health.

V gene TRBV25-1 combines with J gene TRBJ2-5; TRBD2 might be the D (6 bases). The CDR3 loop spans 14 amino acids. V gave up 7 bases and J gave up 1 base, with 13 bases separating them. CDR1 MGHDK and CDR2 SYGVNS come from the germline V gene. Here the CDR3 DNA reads TGTGCCAGCAAGTGGGGAGGTCTCCAAGAGACCCAGTACTTC. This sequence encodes CASKWGGLQETQYF.

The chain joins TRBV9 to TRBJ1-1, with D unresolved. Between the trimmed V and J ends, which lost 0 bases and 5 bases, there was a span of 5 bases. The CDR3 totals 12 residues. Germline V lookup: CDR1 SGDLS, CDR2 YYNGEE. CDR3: CASSVDGTEAFF. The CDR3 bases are TGTGCCAGCAGCGTAGATGGAACTGAAGCTTTCTTT.

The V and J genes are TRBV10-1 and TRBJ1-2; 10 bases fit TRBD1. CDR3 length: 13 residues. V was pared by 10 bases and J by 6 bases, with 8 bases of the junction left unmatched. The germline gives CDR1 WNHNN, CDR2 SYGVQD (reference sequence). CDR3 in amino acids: CAILDRGRNGYTF. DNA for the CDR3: TGCGCCATCTTAGACAGGGGGCGGAATGGCTACACCTTC.

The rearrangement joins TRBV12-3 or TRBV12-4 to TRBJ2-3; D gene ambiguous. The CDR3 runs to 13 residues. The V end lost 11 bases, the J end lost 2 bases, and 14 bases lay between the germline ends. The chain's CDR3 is CAAASGNTDTQYF. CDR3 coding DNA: TGTGCCGCCGCTTCCGGCAACACAGATACGCAGTATTTT.

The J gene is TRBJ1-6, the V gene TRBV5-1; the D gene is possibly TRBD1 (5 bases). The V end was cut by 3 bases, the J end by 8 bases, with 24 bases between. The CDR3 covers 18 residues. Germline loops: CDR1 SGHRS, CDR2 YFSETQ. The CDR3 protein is CASSSLGPIGGMDSPLHF. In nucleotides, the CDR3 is TGCGCCAGCAGCTCCCTGGGCCCCATTGGGGGTATGGATTCACCCCTCCACTTT.

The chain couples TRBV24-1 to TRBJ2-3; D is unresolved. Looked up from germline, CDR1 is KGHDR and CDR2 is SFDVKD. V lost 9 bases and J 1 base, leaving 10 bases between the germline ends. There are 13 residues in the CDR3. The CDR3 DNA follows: TGTGCCACCGCTCGTGCAGGCACAGATACGCAGTATTTT. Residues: CATARAGTDTQYF.

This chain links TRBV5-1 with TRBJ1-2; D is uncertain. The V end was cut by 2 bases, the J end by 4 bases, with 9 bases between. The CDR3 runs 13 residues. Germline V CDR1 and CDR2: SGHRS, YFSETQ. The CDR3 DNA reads TGCGCCAGCAGCTTCGGCAGCTCCTATGGCTACACCTTC. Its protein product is CASSFGSSYGYTF.

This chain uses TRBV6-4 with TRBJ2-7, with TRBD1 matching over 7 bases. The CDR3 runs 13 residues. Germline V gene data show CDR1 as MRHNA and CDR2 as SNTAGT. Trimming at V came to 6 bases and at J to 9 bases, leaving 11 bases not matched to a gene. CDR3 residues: CASSEVEGARQYF. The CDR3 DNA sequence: TGTGCCAGCAGCGAAGTTGAGGGGGCGAGGCAGTACTTC.

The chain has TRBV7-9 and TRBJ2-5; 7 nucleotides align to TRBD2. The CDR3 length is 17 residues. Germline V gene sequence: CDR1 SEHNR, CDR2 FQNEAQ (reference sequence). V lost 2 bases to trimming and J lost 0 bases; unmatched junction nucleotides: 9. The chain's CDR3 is CASSLSSSGEYQETQYF. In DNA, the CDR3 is TGTGCCAGCAGCTTAAGTTCTAGCGGAGAGTACCAAGAGACCCAGTACTTC. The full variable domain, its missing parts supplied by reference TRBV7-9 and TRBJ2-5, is DTGVSQNPRHKITKRGQNVTFRCDPISEHNRLYWYRQTLGQGPEFLTYFQNEAQLEKSRLLSDRFSAERPKGSFSTLEIQRTEQGDSAMYLCASSLSSSGEYQETQYFGPGTRLLVL.

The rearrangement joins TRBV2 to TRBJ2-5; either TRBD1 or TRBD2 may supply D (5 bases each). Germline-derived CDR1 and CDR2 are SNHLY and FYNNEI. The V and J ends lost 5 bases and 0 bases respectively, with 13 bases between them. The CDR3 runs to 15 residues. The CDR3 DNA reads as TGTGCCAGCAGTCCTAATGGGGGAAACCAAGAGACCCAGTACTTC. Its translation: CASSPNGGNQETQYF. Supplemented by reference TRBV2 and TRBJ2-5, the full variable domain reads EPEVTQTPSHQVTQMGQEVILRCVPISNHLYFYWYRQILGQKVEFLVSFYNNEISEKSEIFDDQFSVERPDGSNFTLKIRSTKLEDSAMYFCASSPNGGNQETQYFGPGTRLLVL.

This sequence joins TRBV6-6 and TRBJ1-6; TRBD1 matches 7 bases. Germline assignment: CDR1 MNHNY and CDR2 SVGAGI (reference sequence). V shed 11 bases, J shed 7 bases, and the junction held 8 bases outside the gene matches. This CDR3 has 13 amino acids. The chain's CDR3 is CASTGQVNSPLHF. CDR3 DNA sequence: TGTGCCTCCACCGGACAGGTGAATTCACCCCTCCACTTT.

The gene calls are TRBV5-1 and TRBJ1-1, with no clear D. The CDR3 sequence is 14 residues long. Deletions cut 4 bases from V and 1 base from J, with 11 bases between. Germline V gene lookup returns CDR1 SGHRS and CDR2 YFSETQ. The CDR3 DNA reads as TGCGCCAGCAGCGGGAGGACGGGGAACACTGAAGCTTTCTTT. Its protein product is CASSGRTGNTEAFF.

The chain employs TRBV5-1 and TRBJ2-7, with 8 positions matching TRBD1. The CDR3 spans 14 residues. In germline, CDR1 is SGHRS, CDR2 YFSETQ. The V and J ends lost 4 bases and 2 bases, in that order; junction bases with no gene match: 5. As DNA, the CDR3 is TGCGCCAGCAGCACCCGGGACAGGACCTACGAGCAGTACTTC. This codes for CASSTRDRTYEQYF.

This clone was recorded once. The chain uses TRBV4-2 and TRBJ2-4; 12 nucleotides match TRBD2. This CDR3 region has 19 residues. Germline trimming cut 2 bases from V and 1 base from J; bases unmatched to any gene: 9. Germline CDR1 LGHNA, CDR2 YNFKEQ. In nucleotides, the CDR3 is TGTGCCAGCAGCCAATTAGGGCTAGCGGGAGGGGTGGCCAAAAACATTCAGTACTTC. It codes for CASSQLGLAGGVAKNIQYF.

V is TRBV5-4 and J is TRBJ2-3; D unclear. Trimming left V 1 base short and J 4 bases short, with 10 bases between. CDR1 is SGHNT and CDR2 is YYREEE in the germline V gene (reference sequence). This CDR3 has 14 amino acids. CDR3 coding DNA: TGTGCCAGCAGCTTGAGTACAAGACCAGATACGCAGTATTTT. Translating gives CASSLSTRPDTQYF.

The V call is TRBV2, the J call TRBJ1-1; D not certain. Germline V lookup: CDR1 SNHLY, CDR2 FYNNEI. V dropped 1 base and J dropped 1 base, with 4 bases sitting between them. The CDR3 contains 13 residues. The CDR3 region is CASSEGWNTEAFF. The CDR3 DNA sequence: TGTGCCAGCAGTGAAGGTTGGAACACTGAAGCTTTCTTT.

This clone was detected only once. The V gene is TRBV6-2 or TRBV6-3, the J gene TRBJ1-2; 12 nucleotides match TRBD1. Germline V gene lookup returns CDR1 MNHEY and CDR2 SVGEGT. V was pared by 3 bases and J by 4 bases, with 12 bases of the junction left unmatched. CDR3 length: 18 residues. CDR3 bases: TGTGCCAGCAGTTATTCTGCCCCGGGACAGGGGGCAACCTATGGCTACACCTTC. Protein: CASSYSAPGQGATYGYTF.

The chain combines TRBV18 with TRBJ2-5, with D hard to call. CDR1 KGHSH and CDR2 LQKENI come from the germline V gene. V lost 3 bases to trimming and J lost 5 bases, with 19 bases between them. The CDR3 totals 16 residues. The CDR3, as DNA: TGTGCCAGCTCACCCGGTCGTTTTTCTGTCAAGGAGACCCAGTACTTC. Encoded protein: CASSPGRFSVKETQYF.

CDR3 in DNA: TGTGCCAGCAGCGTACTTCAGGTCGGAGCTTTCTTT. It encodes CASSVLQVGAFF. The chain combines TRBV9 with TRBJ1-1; D gene uncertain. The V gene's germline CDR1 is SGDLS and CDR2 YYNGEE. V lost 1 base and J lost 10, with 11 bases in between. The CDR3 length is 12 residues.

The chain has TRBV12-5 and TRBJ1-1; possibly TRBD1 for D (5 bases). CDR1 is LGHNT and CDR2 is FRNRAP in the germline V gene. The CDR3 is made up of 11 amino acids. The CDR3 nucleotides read TGTCCGGGCGGGGGGAAAACTGAAGCTTTCTTT. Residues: CPGGGKTEAFF.

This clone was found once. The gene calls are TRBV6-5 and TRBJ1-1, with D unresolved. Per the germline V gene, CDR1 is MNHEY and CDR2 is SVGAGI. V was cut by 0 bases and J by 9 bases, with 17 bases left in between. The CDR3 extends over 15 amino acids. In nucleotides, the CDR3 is TGTGCCAGCAGTTACTCGATGAACAGAGGTGAGAAAGCTTTCTTT. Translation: CASSYSMNRGEKAFF.

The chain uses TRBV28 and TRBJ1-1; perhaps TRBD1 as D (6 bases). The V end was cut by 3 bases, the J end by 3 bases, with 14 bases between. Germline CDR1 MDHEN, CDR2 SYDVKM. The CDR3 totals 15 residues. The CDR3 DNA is TGTGCCAGCAGTTTTCGGGGGCCCGGGGACACTGAAGCTTTCTTT. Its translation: CASSFRGPGDTEAFF.

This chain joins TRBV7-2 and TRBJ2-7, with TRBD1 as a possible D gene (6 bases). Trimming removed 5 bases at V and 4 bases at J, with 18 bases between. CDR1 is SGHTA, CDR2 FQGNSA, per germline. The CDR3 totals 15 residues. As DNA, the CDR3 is TGTGCCAGCAGCATCCAGGGGTCCCCGGCTTACGAGCAGTACTTC. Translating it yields CASSIQGSPAYEQYF.

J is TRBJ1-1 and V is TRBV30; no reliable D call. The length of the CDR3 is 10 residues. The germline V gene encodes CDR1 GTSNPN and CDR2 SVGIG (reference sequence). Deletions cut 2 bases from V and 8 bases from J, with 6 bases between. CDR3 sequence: CAWSQREAFF. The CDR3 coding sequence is TGTGCCTGGAGTCAGAGAGAAGCTTTCTTT.